Described below is a single T cell receptor beta chain sequence and its context. Its antigen remains unknown. The germline gives CDR1 SGHVS, CDR2 FNYEAQ. The length of the CDR3 is 15 residues. V shed 3 bases, J shed 10 bases, and the junction held 12 bases outside the gene matches. The sample originates from a study of cytomegalovirus exposure and HLA in healthy donors. Study-level points and caveats: The authors later found HLA-associated TCR beta chains more clonally expanded than equally common others.

The PCR had 60 Vbeta and 13 Jbeta primers. Sequencing was performed with immunoSEQ multiplex PCR; in TCRdb, only in-frame clones are kept and a portion is missing. The sample carries some 180,000 clones, approximately 84% recorded once. Sequencing was carried out using PBMCs. This receptor was obtained from a female donor in good health and CMV-seronegative. The rearrangement joins TRBV7-6 to TRBJ1-1; TRBD1 agrees at 9 bases. The CDR3 DNA follows: TGTGCCAGCAGCTTCGGGGGACAGGGACGATCGCCAGCTTTCTTT. Translated: CASSFGGQGRSPAFF.